Each of the 19 T cell receptor beta chains below was sequenced from the same sample in a study of T cells after yellow fever vaccination. TCRdb passed the 5' RACE reads through MiXCR, listing each CDR3 protein once. The data contain 300,000 or so distinct CDR3 sequences, roughly 13% of them singletons. This specimen was CD4+ T cells sorted from PBMCs, taken 45 days after the yellow fever booster vaccination. The receptors were sampled from a man aged 25 to 40 who received the YFV17D yellow fever vaccine.

This chain joins TRBV7-8 and TRBJ2-7; TRBD1 matches 10 bases. With V trimmed by 5 bases and J by 3 bases, 7 bases remained unmatched. Germline V gives CDR1 SGHVS, CDR2 FQNEAQ. The CDR3 is made up of 15 amino acids. The CDR3 DNA reads TGTGCCAGCAGCCGAGGACAGGGGGGGTTCTACGAGCAGTACTTC. Amino acid sequence: CASSRGQGGFYEQYF.

This clonotype occurred once. V is TRBV20-1 and J is TRBJ2-1; 11 bases agree with TRBD2. Germline loops: CDR1 DFQATT, CDR2 SNEGSKA (reference sequence). Trimming at V came to 8 bases and at J to 6 bases, leaving 9 bases not matched to a gene. This CDR3 is 14 amino acids long. DNA of the CDR3: TGCAGTACAGAGTCTAGCGGGAGGATCAATGAGCAGTTCTTC. Translating it yields CSTESSGRINEQFF.

The V and J genes are TRBV7-2 and TRBJ2-7; 7 nucleotides line up with TRBD2. There are 15 residues in the CDR3. CDR1 and CDR2 (germline): SGHTA, FQGNSA. After removal of 5 bases from V and 6 bases from J, the junction contained 13 bases not matched to a gene. The CDR3, as DNA: TGTGCCAGCAGCCAAACACCTGGGGGGGAGCCCGAGCAGTACTTC. Its translation: CASSQTPGGEPEQYF.

This clonotype was counted many times. This rearrangement joins TRBV7-2 to TRBJ2-7; tentative D call: TRBD2 (7 bases). The CDR3 totals 13 residues. Germline CDR1 is SGHTA and CDR2 is FQGNSA. Trimming cost V 3 bases and J 9 bases, with 15 bases left between them. The CDR3 loop reads CASSFERGRAQYF. As DNA, the CDR3 is TGTGCCAGCAGCTTTGAGAGGGGGAGGGCGCAGTACTTC.

This clonotype was detected only a few times. This rearrangement joins TRBV6-5 to TRBJ2-7; D is perhaps TRBD1 (6 bases). In germline, CDR1 is MNHEY, CDR2 SVGAGI. V was cut by 0 bases and J by 1 base, with 13 bases left in between. The CDR3 runs to 16 residues. CDR3 residues: CASSYSPRDKSYEQYF. The CDR3 bases are TGTGCCAGCAGTTACTCGCCCCGGGACAAATCCTACGAGCAGTACTTC.

The V call is TRBV20-1, the J call TRBJ2-7; D unresolved. Germline-derived CDR1 and CDR2 are DFQATT and SNEGSKA (reference sequence). The CDR3 is made up of 14 amino acids. The CDR3: CALRAPRPRSEQYF. The CDR3 coding sequence is TGCGCTCTAAGGGCTCCCCGCCCCAGAAGCGAGCAGTACTTC.

This clonotype turned up a few times. This sequence joins TRBV5-1 and TRBJ2-2; D might be TRBD2 (5 bases). The ends were cut back, 0 bases at V and 2 bases at J, with 11 bases in the middle. The CDR3 is 16 residues long. In germline, CDR1 is SGHRS, CDR2 YFSETQ. CDR3 nucleotide sequence: TGCGCCAGCAGCTTGGGGGTAGCGCGAAACACCGGGGAGCTGTTTTTT. It yields the protein CASSLGVARNTGELFF.

The V gene is TRBV6-1, the J gene TRBJ2-1, with 7 nucleotides matching TRBD2. The trim removed 5 bases at V and 7 bases at J, leaving 11 bases unmatched. The CDR3 totals 15 residues. Germline-derived CDR1 and CDR2 are MNHNS and SASEGT. The DNA for the CDR3 is TGTGCCAGCAGTCGCCCCGGGGGGACTTTGAATGAGCAGTTCTTC. Amino acids: CASSRPGGTLNEQFF.

The chain uses TRBV7-2 and TRBJ1-5; TRBD1 matches at 8 bases. The CDR3 has 15 amino acids. The germline V gene encodes CDR1 SGHTA and CDR2 FQGNSA. After removal of 2 bases from V and 6 bases from J, the junction contained 6 bases not matched to a gene. The CDR3 DNA is TGTGCCAGCAGCTTACCCACAGGGGGTGGTCAGCCCCAGCATTTT. Its protein product is CASSLPTGGGQPQHF.

The chain joins TRBV18 to TRBJ2-5; 9 bases are a match to TRBD1. This CDR3 has 15 residues. Germline lookup yields CDR1 KGHSH and CDR2 LQKENI. The ends lost 1 base at V and 4 bases at J; junction bases unmatched: 4. The CDR3, as DNA: TGTGCCAGCTCACCACGGACAGGGGAGGCAGAGACCCAGTACTTC. Translation: CASSPRTGEAETQYF.

This clonotype was observed a handful of times. The V gene is TRBV21-1, the J gene TRBJ2-2; the table gives TRBD2 as D, unverified against the DNA. TRBV21-1 is recorded as a pseudogene. CDR3 length equals 17 residues. CDR3 loop: CASSNSTSGTHTGELFF. DNA for the CDR3: TGTGCCAGCAGCAACTCGACTAGCGGGACTCACACCGGGGAGCTGTTTTTT.

The V and J genes are TRBV24-1 and TRBJ2-2; TRBD2 matches at 7 bases. V was clipped by 3 bases and J by 6 bases; unmatched bases: 3. CDR1 is KGHDR, CDR2 SFDVKD, per germline. The CDR3 runs 14 residues. The DNA for the CDR3 is TGTGCCACCAGTGATCCCAGCGGGGCCGGGGAGCTGTTTTTT. Its translation: CATSDPSGAGELFF.

This clonotype was counted a few times. The rearrangement links TRBV9 to TRBJ2-3, with TRBD1 matching over 9 bases. Germline assignment: CDR1 SGDLS and CDR2 YYNGEE. With V trimmed by 0 bases and J by 5 bases, 4 bases remained unmatched. The CDR3 runs 15 residues. The CDR3 nucleotides are TGTGCCAGCAGCGTAGGGGGACAGGGAGAAGATACGCAGTATTTT. This encodes CASSVGGQGEDTQYF.

This clonotype was seen a few times. This chain links TRBV12-3 or TRBV12-4 with TRBJ1-2; no firm D call. The CDR3 is 14 amino acids. The V and J ends lost 7 bases and 0 bases respectively, with 12 bases between them. The CDR3 bases are TGTGCCAGCAAACGGAACCAAGCTAACTATGGCTACACCTTC. It encodes CASKRNQANYGYTF.

The chain couples TRBV4-2 to TRBJ2-2; D might be TRBD1 (5 bases). The CDR3 extends over 14 amino acids. Trimming cost V 9 bases and J 8 bases, with 19 bases left between them. Per the germline V gene, CDR1 is LGHNA and CDR2 is YNFKEQ. CDR3 bases: TGTGCCAGTCCCCCCCCAACAGGTTGGGGGGAGCTGTTTTTT. Translating gives CASPPPTGWGELFF.

In nucleotides, the CDR3 is TGTGCCAGCAGCCAGCCTAGGACTAGGGCGGCCCGCACAGATACGCAGTATTTT. This translates into CASSQPRTRAARTDTQYF. The V call is TRBV11-1, the J call TRBJ2-3; the match to TRBD2 covers 7 bases. Germline V gene lookup returns CDR1 SGHAT and CDR2 FQDESV (reference sequence). The CDR3 consists of 18 residues. Losses at the gene ends were 5 bases for V and 1 base for J; bases not matched to a gene: 15.

This clonotype was observed a handful of times. J is TRBJ2-5 and V is TRBV24-1, with 11 positions matching TRBD1. Per germline, CDR1 KGHDR and CDR2 SFDVKD. V was clipped by 9 bases and J by 3 bases; unmatched bases: 5. The CDR3 totals 14 residues. Here the CDR3 DNA reads TGTGCCACCGCCGGGACAGGGGGGAAAGAGACCCAGTACTTC. The encoded protein is CATAGTGGKETQYF.

This chain connects TRBV19 to TRBJ1-5; a weak D match, TRBD1 (6 bases). Between the trimmed V and J ends, which lost 7 bases and 2 bases, there was a span of 18 bases. Looked up from germline, CDR1 is LNHDA and CDR2 is SQIVND (reference sequence). The CDR3 is 16 amino acids. The CDR3 region is CASTLTGQSGNQPQHF. CDR3 nucleotides: TGTGCCAGTACCCTGACAGGACAGAGCGGCAATCAGCCCCAGCATTTT.

This clonotype was seen at least ten times. This chain uses TRBV12-3 or TRBV12-4 with TRBJ2-1; 7 nucleotides line up with TRBD1. The CDR3 loop spans 15 amino acids. J gave up 0 bases and V 1 base, and 0 bases lay outside the gene matches. The CDR3 DNA reads TGTGCCAGCAGTTTAGGGGACAGCTCCTACAATGAGCAGTTCTTC. It specifies CASSLGDSSYNEQFF.